Each of the 11 T cell receptor beta chains below was sequenced from the same sample in a study of response to subunit inactivated influenza vaccine. MiXCR was run by TCRdb on the RT-PCR reads, yielding one entry per CDR3 protein. Found here are a few hundred thousand distinct CDR3 sequences, 20% to 25% of them singletons; the top ten hold about 9.3%. The material sequenced was PBMCs from blood, taken less than 22 months after vaccination. The receptors were sampled from a man aged 50 to 75 who received an inactivated influenza vaccine.

This clonotype was counted many times. V usage is TRBV20-1 and J usage is TRBJ2-7; 7 bases are a match to TRBD1. The CDR3 covers 15 residues. Germline V gene lookup returns CDR1 DFQATT and CDR2 SNEGSKA (reference sequence). Trimming cost V 0 bases and J 0 bases; bases outside gene matches: 5. Here the CDR3 reads CSARDQTGISYEQYF. In DNA, the CDR3 is TGCAGTGCTAGAGATCAGACAGGGATCTCCTACGAGCAGTACTTC.

J is TRBJ2-1 and V is TRBV9, with 10 bases that match TRBD2. V lost 4 bases, J lost 0 bases, and 4 bases stayed unmatched. From germline, CDR1 is SGDLS and CDR2 YYNGEE. The CDR3 totals 16 residues. Written as DNA, the CDR3 is TGTGCCAGCAGCCTTGCTAGCGGGAGCTCCTACAATGAGCAGTTCTTC. Its protein is CASSLASGSSYNEQFF.

This clonotype was seen a handful of times. The chain links TRBV29-1 to TRBJ2-1; no definite D call. CDR1 is SQVTM, CDR2 ANQGSEA, per germline. The CDR3 extends over 11 amino acids. Trimming pared 7 bases from V and 7 bases from J, leaving 11 bases between. The CDR3 reads CSAGLGNEQFF. CDR3 nucleotides: TGCAGCGCCGGGCTCGGGAATGAGCAGTTCTTC.

This rearrangement joins TRBV20-1 to TRBJ2-2; 8 bases are shared with TRBD2. This CDR3 is 13 amino acids long. Germline lookup yields CDR1 DFQATT and CDR2 SNEGSKA (reference sequence). J lost 10 bases, V lost 0 bases, and 4 bases had no gene match. The CDR3 nucleotides are TGCAGTGCTAGAGATCGGGGGGGGAAGGAGCTGTTTTTT. As protein: CSARDRGGKELFF.

V gene TRBV15 combines with J gene TRBJ1-1; 10 positions agree with TRBD1. This CDR3 has 17 amino acids. CDR1 is LNHNV, CDR2 YYDKDF, per germline (reference sequence). Trimming took 0 bases from V and 5 from J; bases not matched to a gene: 9. CDR3 region: CATSRDGRTGGRTEAFF. As DNA, the CDR3 is TGTGCCACCAGCAGAGATGGCAGGACAGGGGGAAGAACTGAAGCTTTCTTT.

This clonotype was counted a few times. The chain carries TRBV20-1 and TRBJ1-6, with TRBD1 identical over 7 bases. V trimming: 5 bases; J trimming: 4 bases; junction bases outside the gene matches: 2. CDR1 is DFQATT and CDR2 is SNEGSKA in the germline V gene (reference sequence). The CDR3 loop spans 13 amino acids. In DNA, the CDR3 is TGCAGTGCTTTGACAGGGTATAATTCACCCCTCCACTTT. This encodes CSALTGYNSPLHF.

This clonotype was found a few times. The chain carries TRBV12-3 or TRBV12-4 and TRBJ1-1, with TRBD1 identical over 7 bases. CDR3 length equals 13 residues. The V segment lost 5 bases and the J segment 3 bases; nucleotides outside the gene matches: 3. The CDR3 DNA is TGTGCCAGCAGTCGCAGGGGGGACACTGAAGCTTTCTTT. Its translation is CASSRRGDTEAFF.

Ten or more counts support this clonotype. At one end, the junction sequence differs from germline, possibly due to a read error. The chain joins TRBV5-5 to TRBJ1-4; the D gene is possibly TRBD1 (6 bases). Per germline, CDR1 SGHKS and CDR2 YYEKEE (reference sequence). The CDR3 runs 14 residues. The DNA for the CDR3 is TGTGCCAGCACCTTGACAGGAGGTAATGAAAAACTGTTTTTT. It codes for CASTLTGGNEKLFF. Together with reference TRBV5-5 and TRBJ1-4, the CDR3 gives the full variable domain: DAGVTQSPTHLIKTRGQQVTLRCSPISGHKSVSWYQQVLGQGPQFIFQYYEKEERGRGNFPDRFSARQFPNYSSELNVNALLLGDSALYLCASTLTGGNEKLFFGSGTQLSVL.

The chain carries TRBV4-3 and TRBJ1-1; tentative D call: TRBD1 (6 bases). The CDR3 is 14 residues long. Germline V gene lookup returns CDR1 LGHNA and CDR2 YSLEER. V was clipped by 4 bases and J by 0 bases, with 9 bases between them. This chain's CDR3 is CASSPGHLNTEAFF. As DNA, the CDR3 is TGCGCCAGCAGCCCGGGACACCTGAACACTGAAGCTTTCTTT.

J is TRBJ2-1 and V is TRBV20-1; 8 nucleotides agree with TRBD2. The CDR3 sequence is 17 residues long. The V gene's germline CDR1 is DFQATT and CDR2 SNEGSKA (reference sequence). The trim removed 0 bases at V and 3 bases at J, leaving 10 bases unmatched. DNA of the CDR3: TGCAGTGCTAGAGATTCTCGGGCGGGAGGTATCTACAATGAGCAGTTCTTC. This codes for CSARDSRAGGIYNEQFF.

This clonotype was found a few times. J is TRBJ1-1 and V is TRBV7-6; D is perhaps TRBD1 (5 bases). From germline, CDR1 is SGHVS and CDR2 FNYEAQ. The CDR3 extends over 13 amino acids. The V gene lost 0 bases and the J gene lost 11 bases, with 13 bases spanning the gap. CDR3 DNA: TGTGCCAGCAGCTTAGCGCTCGGCAGGGACGCTTTCTTT. The encoded protein is CASSLALGRDAFF. The variable domain in full, with the rest retrieved from reference TRBV7-6 and TRBJ1-1, is GAGVSQSPRYKVTKRGQDVALRCDPISGHVSLYWYRQALGQGPEFLTYFNYEAQQDKSGLPNDRFSAERPEGSISTLTIQRTEQRDSAMYRCASSLALGRDAFFGQGTRLTVV.